The sequence of this T cell receptor (beta chain) was determined in a study of T cells after yellow fever vaccination (dated by TCRdb to 2018 to 2020). Regarding the complete study: Libraries from fractions with low cell numbers were prepared with the SMART-Seq v4 Ultra Low Input RNA kit. Bulk TCR alpha and beta repertoires were sequenced longitudinally to track T-cell clones before and after primary and booster YFV17D yellow fever vaccination. Two healthy male donors, one aged 18 to 29 and one aged 30 to 40 years, made up the cohort. Blood samples were taken at several timepoints before and after primary and secondary immunization, and bulk PBMC replicates and cell subsets were isolated. The paper as a whole reports these results and caveats: A small share of clonotypes was detected in both CD4 and CD8 compartments, with the overlap likely arising from convergent recombination. After the booster, most clones that had expanded after primary vaccination were detected again (around 97% of CD4 and 88% of CD8), suggesting broad maintenance of memory. Computational filtering was required because FACS-sorted repertoires could contain abundant contaminating clonotypes from the bulk population. Because only a couple of donors were included in the study, the extent to which the findings can be generalized is limited. Compared with the primary T-cell response, the secondary T-cell response was weaker but faster, peaking on day 5 rather than day 15.

Sequenced on an Illumina NovaSeq 6000. Synthesis of TCR cDNA relied on 5'RACE template switching, a step that introduced a universal primer site along with unique molecular identifiers. Priming of cDNA synthesis was performed from both the TCR alpha and TCR beta constant segments. Two PCR steps were used to amplify libraries, with sample barcodes and sequencing adapters being added in the second step. Sequencing of libraries was performed on Illumina HiSeq 2500 (2x100 bp) or NovaSeq (2x150 bp). Turning to the authors' computational methods: MIGEC handled demultiplexing of reads and collapsing into UMI consensus sequences, while MiXCR performed V(D)J alignment. Clonotypes responding to the vaccine were identified with edgeR on replicate PBMC samples, with the criteria of FDR below 0.01 and a log2 fold change above 5 up to day 15. Each bulk clonotype was labeled CD4 or CD8 based on which sequenced repertoire, CD4 or CD8, contained the clonotype at higher abundance. TCRdb took the public reads, trimmed them with fastp at Q25, ran MiXCR for clone calling and kept in-frame beta chains. CDR3 protein sequences are deduplicated, and each keeps its most common genes and DNA. TCRdb's processing, not the study's, gives the V and J calls here. The sample has around 310,000 distinct CDR3 sequences on record, around 4% of them singletons. The ten largest account for around 24% of the sample.

This clonotype was seen a few times. What this receptor recognizes is not known. Base qualities were left out, and no much larger clone turns up one base away. Inclusive of the bounding cysteine and phenylalanine, the CDR3 is 14 residues long. Only CDR3 DNA remains: 42 bases, in frame from the first base. The germline V gene specifies SGHRS as CDR1 and YFSETQ as CDR2. The junction shows trimming of 2 bases on V and 5 bases on J, and the gene matches do not reach 6 bases of it. Taken with the paper, the label for treatment or condition translates to: live attenuated yellow fever vaccine strain. At each blood-draw timepoint, two biological replicates of bulk PBMCs were collected. PBMCs were isolated from peripheral blood using a standard Ficoll-Paque protocol. TriZol was used to extract RNA from bulk PBMCs, from CD4 and CD8 fractions, and from dextramer-positive and dextramer-negative fractions.

This TCR was recovered from a man aged 18 to 35 who received the YFV17D yellow fever vaccine. The sample was PBMCs, taken on the day of the yellow fever booster vaccination. The receptor chain draws on TRBV5-1 and TRBJ1-1; 7 central bases correspond to TRBD1. Read as DNA, the sequence is TGCGCCAGCAGCTTTAGGACAGGAGGAACTGAAGCTTTCTTT. This yields the protein CASSFRTGGTEAFF.